The T cell receptor (beta chain) under discussion was sequenced for a study of beta chain features in type 1 diabetes listed by TCRdb under 2018. A note on the overall study: Mean age, gender distribution, total cell number and subset yield were not different between patients and healthy donors. In the study, recently diagnosed type 1 diabetes patients and matched healthy donors were compared on the TCRB repertoires of their sorted circulating CD4+ T cell subsets. Naive and central memory subsets were obtained from all 28 donors, but regulatory and stem cell-like memory subsets were isolated from only 8 patients and roughly 8 healthy donors. A total of over 90,000,000 sorted cells were examined across all samples, and a strong correlation was observed between cell number per subset and RNA yield. The full study reports these points: Type 1 diabetes patients showed a moderate but significant shortening of TCRB CDR3 length in all four CD4+ subsets. At VDJ recombination sites, type 1 diabetes patients had fewer insertions and more deleted nucleotides, which implies abnormalities in thymic rearrangement. Because cDNA was sequenced instead of genomic DNA, activated cells with high expression could be over-represented, although the groups did not differ in activation or CD3 levels. HLA sub-analyses involved small numbers of individuals, so any influence of HLA type on TCRB rearrangement remained unresolved. PCR might favor shorter templates, but patient and control samples were amplified and corrected together, so any skew would affect both groups equally. Naive, central memory and regulatory TCRB repertoires appeared to be more alike among patients than among healthy donors.

The CDR3 measures 14 amino acids from cysteine to phenylalanine. Only CDR3 DNA remains: 42 bases, in frame from the first base. Trimmed from V: 2 bases; trimmed from J: 11 bases; junction bases lacking a gene match: 11. The germline V gene sets CDR1 to MNHEY and CDR2 to SVGAGI. Each donor gave one peripheral blood draw, roughly 0.11 L on average, collected into heparinised tubes. Using a panel that included CD45RO, CCR7, CD25, CD127, CD95 and CD27, naive, central memory, regulatory and stem cell-like memory CD4+ T cells were sorted on a BD FACSAria II. Every sorted population had a purity above 95%. PBMCs were isolated right away by Lymphoprep density gradient centrifugation and were stained directly, without culture. To minimize batch effects, samples were stained and sorted in pairs, one healthy donor with one patient per experiment. The entire isolated RNA was reverse transcribed using the High Capacity cDNA Reverse Transcription Kit, and thus expressed TCRB transcripts were sequenced. Deep immunoSEQ sequencing was performed on naive, central memory and regulatory T cell samples, with an average of about 3.6 million total reads per sample. Sorted cells were lysed in RLT buffer and RNA was extracted with DNase-treated RNeasy Micro or Mini kits, depending on cell number. Each cell subset was processed on its own to prevent cross-contamination, while patient and healthy donor samples were processed together. The immunoSEQ multiplex PCR was used to amplify TCRB sequences from cDNA, generating 87-bp fragments that spanned the CDR3 region. The amplicons were sequenced using the Illumina HiSeq platform. The authors processed their data as follows. PCR bias was computationally corrected using synthetic template baselines, reads within Hamming distance 2 were collapsed, and singletons that could not be merged were discarded. Reads were aligned to IMGT to assign V, D and J genes, CDR3 length, and insertions or deletions at six rearrangement sites. Clonotype counts were normalized to sorted cell number within each subset before computing true diversity and Gini coefficients with the tcR R package. Repertoire sharing was quantified using the overlap coefficient calculated on TCRB nucleotide sequences. In TCRdb, the immuneACCESS table is reduced to in-frame sequences with V and J assigned. These tables do not hold every clone; where another copy was compared, an unresolved V gene accounts for under half, and the others remain unexplained. The V and J calls and clone size come from that table; D and trimming were worked out from the DNA. The sample has approximately 60,000 clones on record, roughly 52% of them singletons. The leading ten clones occupy about 2.4% of the sample.

Turning to this clone: Its antigen specificity is not known. The sample holds no much larger clone one base away, and base qualities are not on file.

The rearranged chain carries TRBV6-5 and TRBJ1-1, with 7 middle bases fitting TRBD1. The clonotype comes from a middle-aged woman with type 1 diabetes. The sample was Tregs from blood. The sample's cell subset or site, from its label and the paper: regulatory CD4+ T cells. CDR3 loop: CASSYEGAARKAFF. The nucleotide sequence is given as TGTGCCAGCAGTTACGAGGGGGCTGCAAGGAAGGCTTTCTTT.